These 27 T cell receptor beta chains came from one sample sequenced in a study of shared clonotypes between healthy human individuals. Generated by immunoSEQ multiplex PCR, the TCRdb table keeps only in-frame clones and is missing some. This sample has 1.4 million or so clones, with approximately 98.5% found just once. Sequenced: naive CD4+ T cells sorted from blood. Regarding subset: CD45RA+ positively selected. The receptors here all came from a man in his thirties or forties in good health.

This rearrangement joins TRBV20-1 to TRBJ1-2; no definite D call. The germline CDR1 and CDR2 sequences are DFQATT and SNEGSKA (reference sequence). V shed 3 bases and J shed 7 bases, with 9 bases lying between them. The CDR3 extends over 11 amino acids. The DNA for the CDR3 is TGCAGTGCTAGTTACCTCGCTGGCTACACCTTC. Translating gives CSASYLAGYTF.

The V call is TRBV6-5, the J call TRBJ2-4, with D maybe TRBD2 (6 bases). The length of the CDR3 is 15 residues. V shed 6 bases and J shed 0 bases, with 12 bases lying between them. Germline CDR1 reads MNHEY; CDR2 reads SVGAGI. The CDR3 nucleotides are TGTGCCAGCAGGGGCTTGGGAGGAGCCAAAAACATTCAGTACTTC. Translated: CASRGLGGAKNIQYF.

This chain joins TRBV5-4 and TRBJ1-1, with D perhaps matching TRBD1 (5 bases). This CDR3 has 15 residues. V shed 3 bases and J shed 5 bases, with 17 bases lying between them. CDR1 is SGHNT and CDR2 is YYREEE in the germline V gene (reference sequence). CDR3 loop: CASSSYQGVSTEAFF. CDR3 in DNA: TGTGCCAGCAGCTCCTATCAGGGAGTGAGTACTGAAGCTTTCTTT.

CDR3 DNA sequence: TGCAGCGTTGATACTGGGGACTGGGAGACCCAGTACTTC. Residues: CSVDTGDWETQYF. This chain connects TRBV29-1 to TRBJ2-5; weak D call: TRBD2 (6 bases). The V gene lost 3 bases and the J gene lost 5 bases, with 13 bases spanning the gap. The V gene's germline CDR1 is SQVTM and CDR2 ANQGSEA. This CDR3 region has 13 residues.

This rearrangement joins TRBV30 to TRBJ2-7, with D tentatively TRBD1 (6 bases). This CDR3 is built from 13 residues. Germline V gene sequence: CDR1 GTSNPN, CDR2 SVGIG (reference sequence). V shed 0 bases and J shed 4 bases, with 10 bases lying between them. As DNA, the CDR3 is TGTGCCTGGAGTGTAGGGGGAATTTACGAGCAGTACTTC. Amino acids: CAWSVGGIYEQYF.

The chain employs TRBV29-1 and TRBJ2-5, with 10 bases lining up with TRBD2. V shed 4 bases, J shed 7 bases, and the junction held 12 bases outside the gene matches. CDR1 is SQVTM and CDR2 is ANQGSEA in the germline V gene. The length of the CDR3 is 15 residues. This CDR3 is CSVAEREGLGRTQYF. CDR3 sequence (DNA): TGCAGCGTTGCCGAGCGGGAGGGCCTTGGGAGGACCCAGTACTTC. Full variable domain (outside the CDR3, taken from reference TRBV29-1 and TRBJ2-5): SAVISQKPSRDICQRGTSLTIQCQVDSQVTMMFWYRQQPGQSLTLIATANQGSEATYESGFVIDKFPISRPNLTFSTLTVSNMSPEDSSIYLCSVAEREGLGRTQYFGPGTRLLVL.

This rearrangement joins TRBV6-1 to TRBJ1-3; D is unresolved. Trimming removed 0 bases at V and 0 bases at J, with 9 bases between. The germline V gene has CDR1 MNHNS and CDR2 SASEGT. This CDR3 is 16 amino acids long. Here the CDR3 DNA reads TGTGCCAGCAGTGAAGCGGTGACCAGCTCTGGAAACACCATATATTTT. Translated: CASSEAVTSSGNTIYF.

There are a few counts of this clone. V is TRBV14 and J is TRBJ1-1, with TRBD1 matching 9 bases. The CDR3 spans 13 residues. Looked up from germline, CDR1 is SGHDN and CDR2 is FVKESK. V dropped 5 bases and J dropped 5; count of bases not matched to a gene: 3. CDR3 coding DNA: TGTGCCAGCAGCACAGGACAGGGGACTGAAGCTTTCTTT. Translating it yields CASSTGQGTEAFF.

The chain joins TRBV15 to TRBJ2-1, with TRBD2 matching over 7 bases. The CDR3 is 16 residues long. CDR1 and CDR2 (germline): LNHNV, YYDKDF (reference sequence). The V segment lost 1 base and the J segment 4 bases; nucleotides outside the gene matches: 7. CDR3 nucleotide sequence: TGTGCCACCAGCAGAGGCGCGGGAGTTAGTTACAATGAGCAGTTCTTC. Translation gives CATSRGAGVSYNEQFF.

This sequence joins TRBV6-1 and TRBJ1-5; D is unclear. This CDR3 is 14 amino acids long. Germline V CDR1 and CDR2: MNHNS, SASEGT. V gave up 4 bases and J gave up 2 bases, with 9 bases separating them. The CDR3 here is CASSATRGNQPQHF. As DNA, the CDR3 is TGTGCCAGCAGTGCGACTCGTGGCAATCAGCCCCAGCATTTT.

This chain connects TRBV19 to TRBJ1-2, with a weak D call TRBD1 (6 bases). The CDR3 sequence is 15 residues long. Germline loops: CDR1 LNHDA, CDR2 SQIVND (reference sequence). V shed 6 bases and J shed 8 bases, with 22 bases lying between them. CDR3 sequence: CASSPSPGTTGGYTF. The CDR3 nucleotides read TGTGCCAGTAGCCCTAGCCCCGGGACCACAGGGGGCTACACCTTC.

The chain carries TRBV9 and TRBJ2-5, with D unclear. Germline V gene sequence: CDR1 SGDLS, CDR2 YYNGEE. The CDR3 extends over 14 amino acids. V was cut by 0 bases and J by 0 bases, with 6 bases left in between. CDR3: CASSVGADQETQYF. The CDR3, as DNA: TGTGCCAGCAGCGTAGGGGCAGACCAAGAGACCCAGTACTTC.

The chain has TRBV7-2 and TRBJ2-7, with 7 bases lining up with TRBD1. Germline lookup yields CDR1 SGHTA and CDR2 FQGNSA. This CDR3 is built from 15 residues. The V and J ends lost 5 bases and 4 bases, in that order; junction bases with no gene match: 11. The CDR3 DNA is TGTGCCAGCAGCCGTCACTGGGGGACAGAGTACGAGCAGTACTTC. This sequence encodes CASSRHWGTEYEQYF. Variable domain in full (rest from reference TRBV7-2 and TRBJ2-7): GAGVSQSPSNKVTEKGKDVELRCDPISGHTALYWYRQSLGQGLEFLIYFQGNSAPDKSGLPSDRFSAERTGGSVSTLTIQRTQQEDSAVYLCASSRHWGTEYEQYFGPGTRLTVT.

The V and J genes are TRBV10-1 and TRBJ2-5; D call uncertain. The CDR3 spans 13 residues. Germline V gene data show CDR1 as WNHNN and CDR2 as SYGVQD (reference sequence). The V and J ends lost 3 bases and 5 bases respectively, with 10 bases between them. The CDR3 reads CASSEIISETQYF. The CDR3 DNA follows: TGCGCCAGCAGTGAAATAATCTCGGAGACCCAGTACTTC.

CDR3 amino acids: CASSPRSRENTEAFF. The CDR3 DNA reads as TGCGCCAGCAGCCCACGCAGCAGGGAGAACACTGAAGCTTTCTTT. The rearrangement uses TRBV5-1 and TRBJ1-1; TRBD1 is a possible D gene (5 bases). This CDR3 spans 15 amino acids. The germline V gene has CDR1 SGHRS and CDR2 YFSETQ. V lost 4 bases and J 1 base, leaving 14 bases between the germline ends. The entire variable domain, with the rest obtained from reference TRBV5-1 and TRBJ1-1, is as follows: KAGVTQTPRYLIKTRGQQVTLSCSPISGHRSVSWYQQTPGQGLQFLFEYFSETQRNKGNFPGRFSGRQFSNSRSEMNVSTLELGDSALYLCASSPRSRENTEAFFGQGTRLTVV.

The genes are TRBV5-4 and TRBJ2-2; TRBD1 matches 7 bases. The CDR3 spans 15 residues. Germline CDR1 is SGHNT and CDR2 is YYREEE (reference sequence). The V and J ends lost 2 bases and 3 bases, in that order; junction bases with no gene match: 4. The CDR3 spells CASSFYRGDTGELFF. CDR3 bases: TGTGCCAGCAGCTTTTACAGGGGAGACACCGGGGAGCTGTTTTTT.

J is TRBJ1-4 and V is TRBV28, with D unclear. V lost 8 bases, J lost 14 bases, and 12 bases lay in between. Germline values: CDR1 MDHEN, CDR2 SYDVKM. This CDR3 contains 10 residues. DNA for the CDR3: TGTGCCAGCCATGGGTCGAGGCTGTTTTTT. This translates into CASHGSRLFF.

The V gene is TRBV6-5, the J gene TRBJ1-2; TRBD1 might be the D (6 bases). This CDR3 region has 13 residues. Germline V lookup: CDR1 MNHEY, CDR2 SVGAGI. V lost 4 bases and J lost 7, with 13 bases in between. The CDR3 DNA reads as TGTGCCAGCAGTTGGGGCAGGGGTTTTGGCTACACCTTC. Amino acid sequence: CASSWGRGFGYTF.

For this clone: Other DNA sequences from this sample encode an identical CDR3 as well. The rearrangement uses TRBV7-2 and TRBJ2-7; 7 bases agree with TRBD1. The V segment lost 0 bases and the J segment 2 bases; nucleotides outside the gene matches: 1. The CDR3 extends over 14 amino acids. CDR1 SGHTA and CDR2 FQGNSA come from the germline V gene. The CDR3 nucleotides read TGTGCCAGCAGCTTAGCAGGGGGCGCCTACGAGCAGTACTTC. It yields the protein CASSLAGGAYEQYF.

The sample holds one count of this clone. The rearrangement links TRBV27 to TRBJ2-7; a weak D match, TRBD2 (5 bases). The germline V gene encodes CDR1 MNHEY and CDR2 SMNVEV (reference sequence). Trimming cost V 10 bases and J 0 bases, with 16 bases left between them. This CDR3 is built from 14 residues. Here the CDR3 DNA reads TGTGCCACAAAGGGAGAGACTCTCTCCTACGAGCAGTACTTC. Protein: CATKGETLSYEQYF.

The chain uses TRBV11-2 and TRBJ2-1, with 9 bases that match TRBD1. V was clipped by 4 bases and J by 7 bases; unmatched bases: 8. There are 15 residues in the CDR3. Germline CDR1 is SGHAT and CDR2 is FQNNGV. CDR3 residues: CASSSRTGDLNEQFF. The CDR3 nucleotides are TGTGCCAGCAGCTCGAGGACAGGGGATTTAAATGAGCAGTTCTTC.

The chain recombines TRBV9 with TRBJ2-1; 9 nucleotides match TRBD1. Trimming took 2 bases from V and 6 from J; bases not matched to a gene: 6. The CDR3 covers 15 residues. Germline-derived CDR1 and CDR2 are SGDLS and YYNGEE. The CDR3 bases are TGTGCCAGCAGCGTCCGGGACAGGGACCTCAATGAGCAGTTCTTC. This gives the protein CASSVRDRDLNEQFF.

This sequence joins TRBV28 and TRBJ2-5, with D tentatively TRBD2 (5 bases). Germline CDR1 and CDR2: MDHEN and SYDVKM. The CDR3 runs 14 residues. The germline V and J ends were trimmed by 8 bases and 6 bases, with 19 bases remaining between them. The DNA for the CDR3 is TGTGCCAGCGCTTCATCCGGGAACGTAAAGACCCAGTACTTC. It yields the protein CASASSGNVKTQYF.

The gene calls are TRBV27 and TRBJ2-1, with 9 bases aligning to TRBD2. After removal of 5 bases from V and 9 bases from J, the junction contained 14 bases not matched to a gene. The CDR3 loop spans 16 amino acids. From germline, CDR1 is MNHEY and CDR2 SMNVEV (reference sequence). CDR3 protein: CASSPRTSARSSEQFF. The CDR3 DNA reads as TGTGCCAGCAGTCCCAGGACTAGCGCCAGATCCAGTGAGCAGTTCTTC.

This sequence joins TRBV5-6 and TRBJ2-7, with D unresolved. The CDR3 runs to 11 residues. Germline CDR1 and CDR2: SGHDT and YYEEEE. Trimming left V 3 bases short and J 5 bases short, with 6 bases between. Written as DNA, the CDR3 is TGTGCCAGCAGCTCTTTTGACGAGCAGTACTTC. Its translation is CASSSFDEQYF.

The chain is built from TRBV5-1 and TRBJ2-7, with 8 nucleotides matching TRBD2. The germline gives CDR1 SGHRS, CDR2 YFSETQ. CDR3 size: 16 residues. Unmatched junction bases numbered 11, after V lost 4 bases and J lost 2 bases. The CDR3 here is CASSHPAAGDPYEQYF. Written as DNA, the CDR3 is TGCGCCAGCAGCCACCCAGCAGCGGGAGATCCCTACGAGCAGTACTTC.

V is TRBV25-1 and J is TRBJ1-1; 8 nucleotides line up with TRBD1. With 5 bases clipped from V and 0 bases from J, the junction kept 5 bases outside the gene matches. The germline V gene encodes CDR1 MGHDK and CDR2 SYGVNS. The CDR3 is 15 residues long. Here the CDR3 reads CASSSTGVMNTEAFF. The CDR3 DNA is TGTGCCAGCAGTTCGACAGGGGTGATGAACACTGAAGCTTTCTTT.